Listed here is a single T cell receptor beta chain. Its cognate antigen has yet to be identified. Per-base quality was not reported, and no clone a single base away is much larger than it. TCRbeta CDR3 regions were amplified from genomic DNA by means of the immunoSEQ Assay, a bias-controlled multiplex PCR. The original pipeline was this. The number of nucleated cells in each sample was estimated from the amplification of reference gene primers within the assay. Sequence reads were collapsed and filtered to measure the absolute abundance of every unique TCRbeta CDR3 rearrangement. For each sample, productive Simpson clonality was calculated as the square root of Simpson's diversity index across productive rearrangements. TCRdb obtained this table from immuneACCESS and retained in-frame rearrangements with V and J assigned. These tables miss some clones; where compared with another copy, unresolved V genes account for less than half of the shortfall, and the remainder is unexplained. The V and J calls and clone size were taken over from that table, and D and trimming were inferred from the DNA. This sample gives about 480,000 clones in total; approximately 92% of them show up just once. The biggest ten clones account for around 0.95% of the sample.

This specimen belongs to a study of blood T cell repertoires in COVID-19 (dated by TCRdb to the early 2020s). For the wider study: Samples from collaborators originated in the United States, Italy and Spain and spanned both the acute and convalescent phases of COVID-19. The prospective study material was composed of cDNA or gDNA derived from T cells, B-cell-depleted T cells, or PBMCs. Subjects who had been exposed to COVID-19, were actively infected with it, or had recovered from it provided the deeply sampled blood TCRbeta repertoires that made up the dataset. The repertoires were released in a freely available public database meant as a resource for research on the immune response to SARS-CoV-2. The samples were drawn from the first 160 participants of the ongoing ImmuneRACE study and from 1,254 subjects provided by 6 global collaborators. Nearly every sample came with metadata listing a de-identified subject ID, COVID-19 status, age in years and sex. Where available, HLA class I and class II types were taken from metadata supplied by the sample provider and were not determined by assay-based typing.

CDR3 length: 16 amino acids, cysteine to phenylalanine. Here the CDR3 DNA is all that survives: 48 bases in frame from base 1. V is pared back by 7 bases and J by 5 bases, with 20 bases lying between the germline termini. Via the germline V gene (reference sequence), CDR1 is SEHNR and CDR2 FQNEAQ. The paper as a whole reports these results and caveats: Clinical and demographic metadata were provided uncurated, with the amount varying by source and participant.

One collaborating source in Seattle enrolled patients while the patients were actively infected and followed the patients over time throughout the course of disease. Collaborating institutions collected whole blood in K2EDTA tubes following their own protocols. Collaborator samples were shipped for TCRbeta analysis as frozen whole blood, isolated PBMCs, or DNA extracted from either sample type. The sequencing input was peripheral blood. Recombination linked TRBV7-9 to TRBJ2-2; TRBD2 is perhaps the D gene, given 5 matching bases. The TCR originated in a young man with COVID-19, enrolled during active disease. The sequenced DNA is TGTGCCAGCACCCTTGCAAAGGACTCTTCTACCGGGGAGCTGTTTTTT. Translated, this gives CASTLAKDSSTGELFF.